This is a list of T cell receptor beta chains from one sample in a study of blood T cell repertoires in COVID-19. Profiled with immunoSEQ multiplex PCR; TCRdb holds only in-frame clones, not every one. The table includes more than 250,000 clones, more than 70% detected once. Sequencing used PBMCs or T cells enriched from blood (not recorded which). The receptors derive from a woman in her thirties who had recovered from COVID-19. Both conserved end residues are part of each CDR3. Fields, in order: J gene, V gene, clone size, D gene, CDR3 DNA, CDR3 protein. The D gene is left open where the match is weak. The listing skips clone size in some rows; elsewhere it reads once, few, many or a size class.

TRBJ1-1,TRBV7-8,NA,TRBD1,TGTGCCAGCAGCCTAGGACAGGTGATAGCTGAAGCTTTCTTT,CASSLGQVIAEAFF
TRBJ2-5,TRBV11-2,NA,NA,TGTGCCAGCAGGGAAGAAGGGGGGGCAGGCGAGACCCAGTACTTC,CASREEGGAGETQYF
TRBJ1-6,TRBV15,NA,NA,TGTGCCACCAGCAGAAACCGGGGAAATAATTCACCCCTCCACTTT,CATSRNRGNNSPLHF
TRBJ1-3,TRBV24-1,NA,NA,TGTGCCACCAGTGATTTTTCGGGGAACACCATATATTTT,CATSDFSGNTIYF
TRBJ2-3,TRBV6-4,NA,TRBD1,TGTGCCAGCAGTTTAGAGACAGGGGGCACAGATACGCAGTATTTT,CASSLETGGTDTQYF
TRBJ1-1,TRBV10-3,NA,NA,TGTGCCATCAGTGGTGGACAGCAGAACACTGAAGCTTTCTTT,CAISGGQQNTEAFF
TRBJ2-3,TRBV5-5,NA,NA,TGTGCCAGCAGCTTGGCCGGGATACCTAGCACAGATACGCAGTATTTT,CASSLAGIPSTDTQYF
TRBJ2-3,TRBV18,NA,NA,TGTGCCAGCTCACCAGCGGCAGCGATAGACACAGATACGCAGTATTTT,CASSPAAAIDTDTQYF
TRBJ2-7,TRBV5-1,NA,NA,TGCGCCAGCAGCTTGGGACAGTACGAGCAGTACTTC,CASSLGQYEQYF
TRBJ1-1,TRBV9,NA,NA,TGTGCCAGCAGCGTAGGGGGGGAGGGCACTGAAGCTTTCTTT,CASSVGGEGTEAFF
TRBJ1-2,TRBV5-1,NA,NA,TGCGCCAGCAGCTTCACAGGTGATCTATATGGCTACACCTTC,CASSFTGDLYGYTF
TRBJ1-2,TRBV3-1/TRBV3-2,NA,TRBD1,TGTGCCAGCAGCCTCCGGGACAGGTCTGGCTACACCTTC,CASSLRDRSGYTF
TRBJ1-2,TRBV10-3,NA,NA,TGTGCCATCGCCCGACAGGCTAACTATGGCTACACCTTC,CAIARQANYGYTF
TRBJ2-1,TRBV5-8,NA,TRBD2,TGTGCCAGCAGCTTCCAAGGGACTAGCGGGGGTGTTGAGCAGTTCTTC,CASSFQGTSGGVEQFF
TRBJ2-1,TRBV5-1,NA,TRBD1,TGCGCCAGCAGCCCCCGGACAGGGGATGAGCAGTTCTTC,CASSPRTGDEQFF
TRBJ2-7,TRBV7-2,NA,NA,TGTGCCAGCAGCTTAGTAGTATCTCCCTACGAGCAGTACTTC,CASSLVVSPYEQYF
TRBJ1-5,TRBV6-5,NA,TRBD1,TGTGCCAGCGAACGAGTCGGGACAGGGACTCAGCCCCAGCATTTT,CASERVGTGTQPQHF
TRBJ1-5,TRBV2,NA,NA,TGTGCCAGCAGAACCTCCCCACAAGAATATGGTGAGCCCCAGCATTTT,CASRTSPQEYGEPQHF
TRBJ1-5,TRBV7-2,NA,TRBD1,TGTGCCAGCAGCTTAGAGACAGGGCGGCAGCCCCAGCATTTT,CASSLETGRQPQHF
TRBJ2-5,TRBV11-2,NA,NA,TGTGCCAGCAGCTCTCCGGGTGGACAAGAGACCCAGTACTTC,CASSSPGGQETQYF
TRBJ2-5,TRBV2,NA,NA,TGTGCCAGCAGCGAACCCTCGGAGACCCAGTACTTC,CASSEPSETQYF
TRBJ2-5,TRBV19,NA,NA,TGTGCCAGTAGTATACCCGGGGGTGAAGAGACCCAGTACTTC,CASSIPGGEETQYF
TRBJ2-3,TRBV5-1,NA,TRBD1,TGCGCCAGCAGCTCCGGGACAGGGGGCGGCACAGATACGCAGTATTTT,CASSSGTGGGTDTQYF
TRBJ2-7,TRBV2,NA,NA,TGTGCCAGCAGTGAAGTACAGGGAAGTGCCGAGCAGTACTTC,CASSEVQGSAEQYF
TRBJ1-1,TRBV5-1,few,NA,TGCGCCAGCAGCTTGGAACGGGGGTCTGAAGCTTTCTTT,CASSLERGSEAFF
TRBJ1-1,TRBV7-9,NA,NA,TGTGCCAGCAGCTTAGAGCTTCCGGGGAACACTGAAGCTTTCTTT,CASSLELPGNTEAFF
TRBJ2-3,TRBV24-1,few,NA,TGTGCCACCAGTGAGGTCCAGGAATCCACAGATACGCAGTATTTT,CATSEVQESTDTQYF
TRBJ2-7,TRBV4-3,many,NA,TGCGCCAGCAGCCAGGGGCAGGGTGAGGCCTACGAGCAGTACTTC,CASSQGQGEAYEQYF
TRBJ1-2,TRBV4-2,NA,NA,TGTGCCAGCAGCCAACGGACGGGAATCGGTTTTTTTGGCTACACCTTC,CASSQRTGIGFFGYTF
TRBJ1-2,TRBV5-1,NA,NA,TGCGCCAGCAGCTTGGCTGGGGGCAGGGGCTATGGCTACACCTTC,CASSLAGGRGYGYTF
TRBJ2-7,TRBV27,few,NA,TGTGCCAGCAGTTTGCAAGTAACAGGGTTTTCCTACGAGCAGTACTTC,CASSLQVTGFSYEQYF